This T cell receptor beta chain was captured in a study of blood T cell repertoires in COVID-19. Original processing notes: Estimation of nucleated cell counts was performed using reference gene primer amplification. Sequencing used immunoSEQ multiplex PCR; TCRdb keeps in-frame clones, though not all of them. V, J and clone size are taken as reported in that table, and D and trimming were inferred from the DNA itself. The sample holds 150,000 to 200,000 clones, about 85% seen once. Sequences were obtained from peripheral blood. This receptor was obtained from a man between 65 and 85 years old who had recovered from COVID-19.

Written as DNA, the CDR3 is TGCGCCAGCAGCTTGGGCTCTAGCGGGAACACCGGGGAGCTGTTTTTT. It yields the protein CASSLGSSGNTGELFF. The genes are TRBV5-1 and TRBJ2-2; 7 positions agree with TRBD2. The CDR3 spans 16 residues. V lost 0 bases to trimming and J lost 1 base; unmatched junction nucleotides: 3. Germline V gene sequence: CDR1 SGHRS, CDR2 YFSETQ. The full variable domain, its missing parts supplied by reference TRBV5-1 and TRBJ2-2, is KAGVTQTPRYLIKTRGQQVTLSCSPISGHRSVSWYQQTPGQGLQFLFEYFSETQRNKGNFPGRFSGRQFSNSRSEMNVSTLELGDSALYLCASSLGSSGNTGELFFGEGSRLTVL.